This T cell receptor beta chain was obtained from a study of vaccination and CD4 T cells after COVID-19. Across the study: Cultures designated as controls were supplied with a CEFX pool, an HIV-1 Nef pool, or no peptide.

Oncomine TCR Beta short-read sequencing was applied to DNA from cultured CD4+ T cells. TCRdb ran MiXCR on the PCR reads and lists one entry per CDR3 protein. Among approximately 16,000 distinct CDR3 sequences listed, about 53% were seen once. The V end was cut by 5 bases, the J end by 0 bases, with 11 bases between. The germline CDR1 and CDR2 sequences are MNHEY and SVGEGT. The CDR3 has 14 amino acids. Details on this clonotype: As yet, its antigen is unknown.

As for treatment: roughly 11-day PBMC culture with coronavirus spike peptide pools or control peptides (ViraFEST assay). The chain couples TRBV6-2 or TRBV6-3 to TRBJ2-7; D call uncertain. The input for sequencing was CD4+ T cells from blood, cultured in vitro, taken before SARS-CoV-2 vaccination. The clonotype originates from a human donor who had recovered from COVID-19. The chain's CDR3 is CASSMSASSYEQYF. Written as DNA, the CDR3 is TGTGCCAGCAGTATGAGCGCGAGCTCCTACGAGCAGTACTTC.